Below are 10 T cell receptor beta chains sequenced from a single sample in a study of T cells after yellow fever vaccination. TCRdb re-called the 5' RACE reads with MiXCR, one entry per CDR3 protein. Of tens of thousands of distinct CDR3 sequences listed, about 7.7% are singletons. Specimen: CD8+ T cells sorted from PBMCs, collected on the day of the yellow fever booster vaccination. These TCRs come from a man aged 30-40 years who received the YFV17D yellow fever vaccine.

The table lists this clonotype with many counts. The chain carries TRBV25-1 and TRBJ2-3, with D unresolved. The CDR3 is 14 amino acids. V lost 1 base, J lost 2 bases, and 7 bases lay in between. From germline, CDR1 is MGHDK and CDR2 SYGVNS. CDR3 amino acids: CASSEFALTDTQYF. The CDR3 nucleotides read TGTGCCAGCAGTGAATTCGCCCTCACAGATACGCAGTATTTT.

The V gene is TRBV20-1, the J gene TRBJ2-1; D not certain. Germline CDR1 reads DFQATT; CDR2 reads SNEGSKA (reference sequence). Trimming took off 5 bases at V and 8 bases at J, with 7 bases between the two ends. There are 10 residues in the CDR3. The chain's CDR3 is CSAARDEQFF. The CDR3 DNA is TGCAGTGCTGCCCGCGATGAGCAGTTCTTC.

This chain uses TRBV6-2 or TRBV6-3 with TRBJ2-1; D is possibly TRBD2 (6 bases). Germline CDR1 reads MNHEY; CDR2 reads SVGEGT. With 6 bases removed from V and 6 bases from J, the gap between germline ends came to 27 bases. This CDR3 contains 18 residues. CDR3 nucleotides: TGTGCCAGCAGCCAAAACGGTCTTCGACTAGATTTGGGCAATGAGCAGTTCTTC. This translates into CASSQNGLRLDLGNEQFF.

This clonotype turned up a few times. The chain employs TRBV6-2 or TRBV6-3 and TRBJ2-7; the match to TRBD1 covers 7 bases. CDR1 and CDR2 (germline): MNHEY, SVGEGT. The CDR3 has 14 residues. V shed 6 bases and J 0 bases; nucleotides not matched to a gene: 5. For the CDR3, the DNA is TGTGCCAGCAGAATACAGGGGAGCTCCTACGAGCAGTACTTC. Translated, it gives CASRIQGSSYEQYF.

This chain connects TRBV7-2 to TRBJ2-1; perhaps D is TRBD1 or TRBD2 (5 bases each). V lost 5 bases and J lost 4, with 18 bases in between. The germline CDR1 and CDR2 sequences are SGHTA and FQGNSA. This CDR3 region has 16 residues. DNA for the CDR3: TGTGCCAGCAGCCTCCTCCGGGGCCCGCGGTACAATGAGCAGTTCTTC. It is translated as CASSLLRGPRYNEQFF.

CDR3 sequence reads: CASSQDLGSGNYEQYF. CDR3 nucleotides: TGCGCCAGCAGCCAAGATCTGGGATCAGGAAACTACGAGCAGTACTTC. V usage is TRBV4-3 and J usage is TRBJ2-7; no reliable D call. The germline V and J ends were trimmed by 0 bases and 3 bases, with 15 bases remaining between them. This CDR3 comprises 16 residues. In germline, CDR1 is LGHNA, CDR2 YSLEER.

The J gene is TRBJ2-1, the V gene TRBV29-1, with D unresolved. The V and J ends lost 3 bases and 5 bases respectively, with 14 bases between them. CDR3 length: 14 residues. The germline gives CDR1 SQVTM, CDR2 ANQGSEA. Here the CDR3 reads CSVDGWHGDNEQFF. CDR3 sequence (DNA): TGCAGCGTTGACGGGTGGCATGGGGACAATGAGCAGTTCTTC.

This clonotype was recorded a few times. The chain is built from TRBV10-3 and TRBJ2-3; TRBD2 is a possible D gene (5 bases). Per the germline V gene, CDR1 is ENHRY and CDR2 is SYGVKD. There are 16 residues in the CDR3. Trimming removed 3 bases from V and 1 base from J, with 14 bases in between. Here the CDR3 reads CAISESGTRGTDTQYF. As DNA, the CDR3 is TGTGCCATCAGTGAAAGTGGTACTAGAGGCACAGATACGCAGTATTTT.

This clonotype came up many times. The CDR3 loop reads CATSDSLAVNYNEQFF. The CDR3 bases are TGTGCCACCAGTGATTCACTAGCGGTCAATTACAATGAGCAGTTCTTC. The chain is built from TRBV24-1 and TRBJ2-1, with 8 bases identical to TRBD2. The germline CDR1 and CDR2 sequences are KGHDR and SFDVKD. The CDR3 is 16 amino acids. The J segment lost 4 bases and the V segment lost 2 bases, leaving 6 bases of the junction unmatched.

This clonotype was seen more than once but under ten times. The genes are TRBV29-1 and TRBJ1-5; 7 nucleotides line up with TRBD1. The CDR3 consists of 11 residues. Germline V gene lookup returns CDR1 SQVTM and CDR2 ANQGSEA. The chain's CDR3 is CSGNYRGVEHF. The CDR3 DNA follows: TGCAGTGGAAATTACAGGGGCGTCGAGCATTTT.